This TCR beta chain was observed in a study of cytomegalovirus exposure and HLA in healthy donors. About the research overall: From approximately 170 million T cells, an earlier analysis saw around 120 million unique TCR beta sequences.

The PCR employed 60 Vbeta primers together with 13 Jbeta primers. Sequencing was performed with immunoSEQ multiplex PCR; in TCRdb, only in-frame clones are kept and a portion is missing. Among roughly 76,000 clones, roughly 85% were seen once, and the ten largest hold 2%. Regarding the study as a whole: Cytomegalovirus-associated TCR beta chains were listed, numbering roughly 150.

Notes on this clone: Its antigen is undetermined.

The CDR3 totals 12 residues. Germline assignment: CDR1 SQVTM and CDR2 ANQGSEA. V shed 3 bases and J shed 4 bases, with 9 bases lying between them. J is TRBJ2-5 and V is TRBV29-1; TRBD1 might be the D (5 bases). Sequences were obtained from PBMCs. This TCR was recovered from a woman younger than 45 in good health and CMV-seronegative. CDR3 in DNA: TGCAGCGTTGAGTTTCAGGGAGAGACCCAGTACTTC. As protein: CSVEFQGETQYF.